This TCR beta chain was sequenced during a study of cytomegalovirus exposure and HLA in healthy donors. PCR was performed using 60 Vbeta and 13 Jbeta primers. Measured with immunoSEQ multiplex PCR; TCRdb has only the in-frame clones, and not every one. The top ten clones hold approximately 1.8% of a sample with some 190,000 clones, about 81% of them seen once. CDR1 is LNHDA and CDR2 is SQIVND in the germline V gene (reference sequence). J gave up 5 bases and V 5 bases, and 9 bases lay outside the gene matches. This CDR3 has 16 amino acids. The TCR comes from a man between 18 and 29 years old in good health and CMV-seronegative. The rearrangement joins TRBV19 to TRBJ2-1; 10 nucleotides agree with TRBD2. The sample consisted of PBMCs. The chain's CDR3 is CASSSPSGSHNNEQFF. The CDR3 coding sequence is TGTGCCAGTAGTTCCCCTAGCGGGAGCCATAACAATGAGCAGTTCTTC.